This T cell receptor beta chain came from a study of cytomegalovirus exposure and HLA in healthy donors. The study ran its PCR with 60 Vbeta and 13 Jbeta primers. Libraries were prepared by immunoSEQ multiplex PCR; TCRdb keeps only in-frame clonotypes and omits some of them. Among 100,000 to 150,000 clones listed, 65% to 80% were seen once. This CDR3 is 15 amino acids long. Germline CDR1 LNHDA, CDR2 SQIVND (reference sequence). This clone was seen once. The target antigen is unknown. The germline gene is not matched at one end of the junction; a read error may be the cause. Study conclusions and caveats: In a later analysis, parvovirus B19, influenza, CMV and Epstein-Barr virus appeared linked to several top co-occurrence clusters. Upon later analysis, HLA-associated TCR beta chains proved more clonally expanded than other, equally common chains. Among donors in an Asian-associated ancestry cluster, a later analysis reportedly found fewer N-insertions than the approximately 670-donor mean.

Source material: PBMCs. This sequence was found in a woman in her thirties or forties in good health and CMV-seropositive. This chain links TRBV19 with TRBJ2-3; 9 nucleotides line up with TRBD2. The CDR3 sequence: CASSRASGARNTQYF. The CDR3 DNA is TGTGCCAGCAGTAGGGCTAGCGGGGCGAGGAATACGCAGTATTTT.